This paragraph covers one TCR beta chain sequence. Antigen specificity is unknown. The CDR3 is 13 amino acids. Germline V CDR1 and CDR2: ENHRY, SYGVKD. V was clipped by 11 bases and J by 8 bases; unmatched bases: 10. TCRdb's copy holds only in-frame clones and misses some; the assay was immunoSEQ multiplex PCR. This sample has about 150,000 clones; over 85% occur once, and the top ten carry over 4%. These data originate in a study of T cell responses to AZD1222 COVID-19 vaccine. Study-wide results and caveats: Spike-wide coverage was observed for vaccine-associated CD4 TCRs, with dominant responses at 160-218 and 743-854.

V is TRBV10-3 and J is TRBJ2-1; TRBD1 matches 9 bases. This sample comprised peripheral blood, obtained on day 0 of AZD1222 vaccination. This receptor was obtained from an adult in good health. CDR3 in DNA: TGTGCCTCCAGGACAGGGGATCTGGATGAGCAGTTCTTC. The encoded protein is CASRTGDLDEQFF.